The sequence of this T cell receptor beta chain was determined in a study of T cell responses to AZD1222 COVID-19 vaccine. Measured with immunoSEQ multiplex PCR; TCRdb has only the in-frame clones, and not every one. The data show approximately 96,000 clones, approximately 86% seen once. With regard to this clone: The antigen remains unidentified.

Overall study results and limits: A rise in Spike-specific TCR breadth and depth followed two AZD1222 doses. Sampled repertoires all dated from after the peak T cell response.

CDR1 SGHTS and CDR2 YDEGEE come from the germline V gene. This CDR3 spans 12 amino acids. Trimming shortened V by 5 bases and J by 3 bases, and 9 bases separated the two germline ends. Second-dose groups at about 4 or about 12 weeks were pooled. The gene calls are TRBV5-8 and TRBJ2-7, with a weak D call TRBD2 (6 bases). This specimen was peripheral blood, taken 28 days after the second AZD1222 dose. This sequence was found in an adult who received the AZD1222 COVID-19 vaccine. The CDR3 protein is CASSRDFYEQYF. The CDR3 nucleotides are TGTGCCAGCAGTCGGGACTTCTACGAGCAGTACTTC.